This T cell receptor beta chain originates from a study of technical replicates of blood from a few donors. The repertoire was sequenced with immunoSEQ multiplex PCR; TCRdb's copy has only in-frame clones and lacks some. In the table there are around 69,000 clones, roughly 97% of which are singletons. V was pared by 3 bases and J by 8 bases, with 7 bases of the junction left unmatched. The germline gives CDR1 SGDLS, CDR2 YYNGEE. This CDR3 is built from 14 residues. V gene TRBV9 combines with J gene TRBJ1-5; the match to TRBD1 covers 8 bases. Material for sequencing was T cells isolated from PBMCs. The clonotype was recovered from a human donor in good health. CDR3 DNA: TGTGCCAGCAGCGCCCTCCCGGGACAGGAGCCCCAGCATTTT. Its protein product is CASSALPGQEPQHF.